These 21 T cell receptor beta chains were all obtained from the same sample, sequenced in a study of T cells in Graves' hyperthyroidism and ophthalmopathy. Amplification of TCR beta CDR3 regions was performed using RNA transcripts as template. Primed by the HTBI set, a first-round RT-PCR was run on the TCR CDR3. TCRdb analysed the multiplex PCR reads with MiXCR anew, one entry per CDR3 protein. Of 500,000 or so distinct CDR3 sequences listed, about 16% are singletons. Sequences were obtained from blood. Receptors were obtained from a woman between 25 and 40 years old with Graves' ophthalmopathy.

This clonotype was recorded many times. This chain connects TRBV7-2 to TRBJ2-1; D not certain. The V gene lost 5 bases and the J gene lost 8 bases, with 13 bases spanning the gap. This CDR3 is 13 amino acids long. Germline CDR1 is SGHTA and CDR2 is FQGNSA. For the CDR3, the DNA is TGTGCCAGCAGCGGGCAAGTAAGGGATGAGCAGTTCTTC. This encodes CASSGQVRDEQFF.

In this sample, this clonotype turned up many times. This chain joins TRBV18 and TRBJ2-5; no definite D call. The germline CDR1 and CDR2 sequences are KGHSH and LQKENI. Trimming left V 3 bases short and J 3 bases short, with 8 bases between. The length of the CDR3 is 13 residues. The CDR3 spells CASSPWQEETQYF. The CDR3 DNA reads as TGTGCCAGCTCACCGTGGCAGGAAGAGACCCAGTACTTC.

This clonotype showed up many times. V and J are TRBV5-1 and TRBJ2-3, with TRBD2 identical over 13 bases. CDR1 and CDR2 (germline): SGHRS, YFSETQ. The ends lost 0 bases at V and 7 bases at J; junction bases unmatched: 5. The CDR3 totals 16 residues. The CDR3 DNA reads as TGCGCCAGCAGCTTGGCCGGACTAGCGGGGGTTAATACGCAGTATTTT. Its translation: CASSLAGLAGVNTQYF.

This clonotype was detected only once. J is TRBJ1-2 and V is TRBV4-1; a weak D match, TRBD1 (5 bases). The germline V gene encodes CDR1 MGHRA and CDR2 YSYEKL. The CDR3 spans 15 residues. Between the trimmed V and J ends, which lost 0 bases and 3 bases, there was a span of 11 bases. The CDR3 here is CASSQDRVDHYGYTF. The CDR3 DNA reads TGCGCCAGCAGCCAAGACAGGGTAGACCACTATGGCTACACCTTC.

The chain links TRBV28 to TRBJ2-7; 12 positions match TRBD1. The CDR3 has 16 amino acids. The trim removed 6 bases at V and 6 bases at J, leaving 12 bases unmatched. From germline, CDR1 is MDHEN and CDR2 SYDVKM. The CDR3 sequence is CASSQGGDRGLFEQYF. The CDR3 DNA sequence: TGTGCCAGCAGCCAAGGGGGGGACAGGGGGCTTTTCGAGCAGTACTTC.

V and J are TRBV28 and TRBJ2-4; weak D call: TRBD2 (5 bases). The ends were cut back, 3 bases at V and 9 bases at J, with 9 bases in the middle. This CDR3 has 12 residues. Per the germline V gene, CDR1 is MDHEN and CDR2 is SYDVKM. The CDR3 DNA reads TGTGCCAGCAGTTTTCTTGGAGGCATTCAGTACTTC. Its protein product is CASSFLGGIQYF.

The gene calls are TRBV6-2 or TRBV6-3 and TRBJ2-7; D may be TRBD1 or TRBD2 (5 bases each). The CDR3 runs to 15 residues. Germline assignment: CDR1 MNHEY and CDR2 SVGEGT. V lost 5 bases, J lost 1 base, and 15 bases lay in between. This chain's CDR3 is CASSIGDPASYEQYF. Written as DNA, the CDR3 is TGTGCCAGCAGTATTGGGGACCCTGCATCCTACGAGCAGTACTTC.

CDR3 DNA sequence: TGCAGCGTTGAAGATCCCCACATCGGGGGGGGGTCCGAGCAGTACTTC. Translated, it gives CSVEDPHIGGGSEQYF. The rearrangement uses TRBV29-1 and TRBJ2-7, with 8 bases that match TRBD2. The V gene's germline CDR1 is SQVTM and CDR2 ANQGSEA. CDR3 size: 16 residues. With V trimmed by 0 bases and J by 6 bases, 13 bases remained unmatched.

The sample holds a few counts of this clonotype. As DNA, the CDR3 is TGCAGCGCACAAGCGGGAGATTCCTACAATGAGCAGTTCTTC. Translation: CSAQAGDSYNEQFF. V gene TRBV29-1 combines with J gene TRBJ2-1; 8 bases align to TRBD2. The CDR3 is 14 amino acids. CDR1 is SQVTM and CDR2 is ANQGSEA in the germline V gene. V shed 7 bases and J 1 base; nucleotides not matched to a gene: 6.

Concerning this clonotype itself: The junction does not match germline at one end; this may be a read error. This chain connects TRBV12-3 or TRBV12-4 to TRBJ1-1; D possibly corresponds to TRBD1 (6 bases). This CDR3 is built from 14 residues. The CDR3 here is CASSPQGANTEALF. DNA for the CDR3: TGTGCCAGCAGTCCACAGGGAGCGAACACTGAAGCTCTCTTT.

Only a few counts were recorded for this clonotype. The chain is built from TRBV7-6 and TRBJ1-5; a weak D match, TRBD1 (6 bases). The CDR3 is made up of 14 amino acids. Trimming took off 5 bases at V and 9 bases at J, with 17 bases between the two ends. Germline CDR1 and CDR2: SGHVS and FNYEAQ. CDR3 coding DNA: TGTGCCAGCAGCCTAGAGGAGGGACAAGGGCCCCAGCATTTT. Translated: CASSLEEGQGPQHF.

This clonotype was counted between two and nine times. In nucleotides, the CDR3 is TGTGCCAGCAGCGTACCGCAGGGTCTTGCGGAAAAACTGTTTTTT. It specifies CASSVPQGLAEKLFF. V gene TRBV7-9 combines with J gene TRBJ1-4, with D possibly TRBD1 on 5 matching bases. Germline-derived CDR1 and CDR2 are SEHNR and FQNEAQ (reference sequence). The CDR3 sequence is 15 residues long. Trimming removed 5 bases from V and 8 bases from J, with 18 bases in between.

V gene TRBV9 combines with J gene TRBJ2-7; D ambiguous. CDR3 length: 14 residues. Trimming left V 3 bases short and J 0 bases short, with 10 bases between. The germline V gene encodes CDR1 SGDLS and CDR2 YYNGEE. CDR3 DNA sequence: TGTGCCAGCAGCGACGACTCGAGCTCCTACGAGCAGTACTTC. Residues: CASSDDSSSYEQYF.

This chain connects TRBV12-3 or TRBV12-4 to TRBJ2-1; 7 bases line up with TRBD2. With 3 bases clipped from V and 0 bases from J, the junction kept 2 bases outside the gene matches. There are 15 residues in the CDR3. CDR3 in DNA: TGTGCCAGCAGTTTTACTAGCGCCTCCTACAATGAGCAGTTCTTC. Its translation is CASSFTSASYNEQFF.

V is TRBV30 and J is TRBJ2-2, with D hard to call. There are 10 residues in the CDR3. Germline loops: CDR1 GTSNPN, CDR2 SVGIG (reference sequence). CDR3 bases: TGTGCATTGAACACCGGGGAGCTGTTTTTT. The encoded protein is CALNTGELFF.

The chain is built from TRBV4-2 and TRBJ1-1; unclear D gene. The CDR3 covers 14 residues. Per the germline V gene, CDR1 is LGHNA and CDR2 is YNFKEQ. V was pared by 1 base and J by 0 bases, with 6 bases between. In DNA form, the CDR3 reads TGTGCCAGCAGCCAAGCCAATCTGAACACTGAAGCTTTCTTT. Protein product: CASSQANLNTEAFF.

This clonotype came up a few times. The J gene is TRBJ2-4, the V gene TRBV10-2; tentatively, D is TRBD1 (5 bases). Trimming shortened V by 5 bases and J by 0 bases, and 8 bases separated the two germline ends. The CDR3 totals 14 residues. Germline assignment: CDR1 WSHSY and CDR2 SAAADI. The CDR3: CASSKTVAKNIQYF. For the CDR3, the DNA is TGCGCCAGCAGTAAGACAGTAGCCAAAAACATTCAGTACTTC.

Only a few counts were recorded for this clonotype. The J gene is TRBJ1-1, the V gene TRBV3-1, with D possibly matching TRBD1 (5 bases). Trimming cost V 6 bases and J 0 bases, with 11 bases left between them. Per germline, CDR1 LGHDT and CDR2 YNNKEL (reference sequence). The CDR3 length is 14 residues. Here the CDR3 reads CASSSDSMNTEAFF. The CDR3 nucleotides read TGTGCCAGCAGTTCTGACAGTATGAACACTGAAGCTTTCTTT.

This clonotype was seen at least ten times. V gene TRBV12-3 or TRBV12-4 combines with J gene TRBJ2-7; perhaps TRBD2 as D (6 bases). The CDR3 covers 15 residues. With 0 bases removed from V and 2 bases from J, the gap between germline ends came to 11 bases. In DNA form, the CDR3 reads TGTGCCAGCAGTTTAGCCGGGAGCACCCCCTACGAGCAGTACTTC. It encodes CASSLAGSTPYEQYF.

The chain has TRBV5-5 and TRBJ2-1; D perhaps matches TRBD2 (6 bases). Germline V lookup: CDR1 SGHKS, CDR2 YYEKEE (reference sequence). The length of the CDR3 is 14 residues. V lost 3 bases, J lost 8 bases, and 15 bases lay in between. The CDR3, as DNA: TGTGCCAGCAGCTCCCTGGGGGGTAAGGATGAGCAGTTCTTC. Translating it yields CASSSLGGKDEQFF.

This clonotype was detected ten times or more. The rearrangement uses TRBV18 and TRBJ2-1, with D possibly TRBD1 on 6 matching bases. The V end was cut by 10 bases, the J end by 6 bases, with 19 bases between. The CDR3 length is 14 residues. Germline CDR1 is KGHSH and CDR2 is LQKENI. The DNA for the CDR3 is TGTGCCACCACACAGGGTAGTCAAGGCAATGAGCAGTTCTTC. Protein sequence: CATTQGSQGNEQFF.